The 18 T cell receptor beta chains in this list originate from one sample, sequenced in a study of blood T cell repertoires in COVID-19 (dated by TCRdb to about 2020). The library came from the immunoSEQ multiplex PCR assay. TCRdb took over this immuneACCESS table, retaining in-frame rearrangements with V and J assigned. Such tables are incomplete; in checked studies, under half of the missing clones stem from an unresolved V gene, and the remainder is unexplained. For this sample there are about 430,000 clones; about 90% appear just once. 0.7% to 1% of the sample belongs to the ten largest clones. Material for sequencing was peripheral blood. Receptors originate from a man aged 18 to 35 with COVID-19, enrolled during active disease.

The rearrangement joins TRBV7-6 to TRBJ1-2; no reliable D call. Germline loops: CDR1 SGHVS, CDR2 FNYEAQ. Trimming removed 5 bases at V and 4 bases at J, with 20 bases between. The CDR3 runs 16 residues. CDR3 DNA sequence: TGTGCCAGCAGCCCGGCGGTGCCGGGGTCTCGCTATGGCTACACCTTC. Amino acid sequence: CASSPAVPGSRYGYTF.

The genes are TRBV7-6 and TRBJ2-7; D gene ambiguous. The length of the CDR3 is 16 residues. Germline-derived CDR1 and CDR2 are SGHVS and FNYEAQ. V was shortened by 4 bases and J by 4 bases, with 20 bases between the two germline ends. CDR3 DNA sequence: TGTGCCAGCAGCTCCGAACTGCTAACCGTCGGGTACGAGCAGTACTTC. This codes for CASSSELLTVGYEQYF.

The chain joins TRBV3-1 (or the pseudogene TRBV3-2) to TRBJ1-5, with D tentatively TRBD1 (6 bases). Germline V lookup: CDR1 LGHDT, CDR2 YNNKEL (reference sequence). Trimming took 5 bases from V and 5 from J, leaving 13 bases between them. The CDR3 length is 14 residues. DNA for the CDR3: TGTGCCAGCAGCTCGAGTCAGGGGTATCAGCCCCAGCATTTT. As protein: CASSSSQGYQPQHF.

V usage is TRBV9 and J usage is TRBJ2-5, with a weak D call TRBD1 (6 bases). CDR3 length: 19 residues. Trimming took off 1 base at V and 0 bases at J, with 22 bases between the two ends. In germline, CDR1 is SGDLS, CDR2 YYNGEE. CDR3 loop: CASSVRDAFRGGDQETQYF. CDR3 coding DNA: TGTGCCAGCAGCGTAAGGGACGCGTTCAGGGGTGGGGACCAAGAGACCCAGTACTTC.

The V call is TRBV7-6, the J call TRBJ2-3; 12 nucleotides align to TRBD2. The CDR3 length is 16 residues. V lost 5 bases, J lost 3 bases, and 6 bases stayed unmatched. In germline, CDR1 is SGHVS, CDR2 FNYEAQ. The CDR3 bases are TGTGCCAGCAGCCAATCTGGACTAGCGGGGACAGATACGCAGTATTTT. This codes for CASSQSGLAGTDTQYF.

CDR3 sequence reads: CASSPDRGRNYGYTF. DNA for the CDR3: TGTGCCAGCAGCCCGGACAGGGGGCGCAACTATGGCTACACCTTC. The chain has TRBV11-2 and TRBJ1-2; 11 bases fit TRBD1. Germline loops: CDR1 SGHAT, CDR2 FQNNGV. V trimming: 5 bases; J trimming: 2 bases; junction bases outside the gene matches: 4. This CDR3 is 15 amino acids long. Filled out from reference TRBV11-2 and TRBJ1-2, the complete variable domain reads EAGVAQSPRYKIIEKRQSVAFWCNPISGHATLYWYQQILGQGPKLLIQFQNNGVVDDSQLPKDRFSAERLKGVDSTLKIQPAKLEDSAVYLCASSPDRGRNYGYTFGSGTRLTVV.

The chain couples TRBV6-5 to TRBJ2-1; possible D gene TRBD1, 6 bases. This CDR3 region has 15 residues. The V gene's germline CDR1 is MNHEY and CDR2 SVGAGI. Deletions cut 6 bases from V and 0 bases from J, with 12 bases between. The CDR3 sequence: CASRTGSLSYNEQFF. The DNA of the CDR3 is TGTGCCAGCAGGACAGGATCCCTCTCCTACAATGAGCAGTTCTTC.

V usage is TRBV11-2 and J usage is TRBJ2-2, with TRBD1 matching 9 bases. The CDR3 covers 15 residues. With V trimmed by 5 bases and J by 1 base, 2 bases remained unmatched. Germline loops: CDR1 SGHAT, CDR2 FQNNGV. The CDR3 protein is CASSRDRVNTGELFF. DNA for the CDR3: TGTGCCAGCAGCCGGGACAGGGTGAACACCGGGGAGCTGTTTTTT. Supplemented by reference TRBV11-2 and TRBJ2-2, the full variable domain reads EAGVAQSPRYKIIEKRQSVAFWCNPISGHATLYWYQQILGQGPKLLIQFQNNGVVDDSQLPKDRFSAERLKGVDSTLKIQPAKLEDSAVYLCASSRDRVNTGELFFGEGSRLTVL.

This clone was found once. The chain joins TRBV2 to TRBJ1-1; 9 bases match TRBD1. V lost 7 bases and J lost 4; bases outside the gene matches: 10. Germline V lookup: CDR1 SNHLY, CDR2 FYNNEI. The CDR3 covers 15 residues. The CDR3 DNA reads as TGTGCCAGCACCCTAGAAGGACAGGGGAGCACTGAAGCTTTCTTT. The encoded protein is CASTLEGQGSTEAFF.

The chain carries TRBV19 and TRBJ1-2, with 10 nucleotides matching TRBD1. The V and J ends lost 7 bases and 8 bases, in that order; junction bases with no gene match: 7. This CDR3 contains 13 residues. CDR1 is LNHDA and CDR2 is SQIVND in the germline V gene (reference sequence). The CDR3 loop is CASKGSDRGGYTF. The CDR3 bases are TGTGCCAGTAAAGGATCGGACAGGGGGGGCTACACCTTC.

The rearrangement uses TRBV7-9 and TRBJ2-3; 8 bases align to TRBD2. V shed 4 bases, J shed 2 bases, and the junction held 11 bases outside the gene matches. This CDR3 spans 17 amino acids. Germline values: CDR1 SEHNR, CDR2 FQNEAQ (reference sequence). CDR3 in amino acids: CASSSDLAGLDTDTQYF. CDR3 nucleotides: TGTGCCAGCAGCTCAGATTTAGCGGGGCTAGACACAGATACGCAGTATTTT.

The chain combines TRBV7-2 with TRBJ2-2; TRBD1 is a possible D gene (6 bases). The V end lost 2 bases, the J end lost 0 bases, and 13 bases lay between the germline ends. The CDR3 has 17 residues. Germline CDR1 is SGHTA and CDR2 is FQGNSA. The CDR3 sequence: CASSLPPGHANTGELFF. CDR3 nucleotides: TGTGCCAGCAGCTTACCCCCGGGACACGCGAACACCGGGGAGCTGTTTTTT.

V usage is TRBV29-1 and J usage is TRBJ2-1; TRBD2 agrees at 13 bases. Germline V gene lookup returns CDR1 SQVTM and CDR2 ANQGSEA. The CDR3 is 15 residues long. With V trimmed by 5 bases and J by 7 bases, 8 bases remained unmatched. CDR3 DNA sequence: TGCAGCGTTTCTCCGGGACTAGCGGGGACGAATGAGCAGTTCTTC. Its protein product is CSVSPGLAGTNEQFF.

J is TRBJ1-1 and V is TRBV10-3; 7 bases agree with TRBD1. The length of the CDR3 is 12 residues. J was trimmed by 4 bases and V by 6 bases; bases with no gene match: 2. Germline assignment: CDR1 ENHRY and CDR2 SYGVKD. CDR3: CAIRQGSTEAFF. DNA of the CDR3: TGTGCCATCAGACAGGGGAGCACTGAAGCTTTCTTT.

V usage is TRBV7-9 and J usage is TRBJ2-7, with 9 bases that match TRBD1. The CDR3 is made up of 16 amino acids. Germline V gene lookup returns CDR1 SEHNR and CDR2 FQNEAQ (reference sequence). The V gene end was trimmed by 2 bases and the J gene end by 2 bases; junction bases not matched to a gene: 7. CDR3 DNA sequence: TGTGCCAGCAGCTTAATCCGGACAGGGGCCCCCTACGAGCAGTACTTC. It is translated as CASSLIRTGAPYEQYF.

The V gene is TRBV24-1, the J gene TRBJ2-3; 9 bases line up with TRBD2. The CDR3 sequence is 15 residues long. V shed 3 bases, J shed 9 bases, and the junction held 9 bases outside the gene matches. The V gene's germline CDR1 is KGHDR and CDR2 SFDVKD. CDR3 DNA: TGTGCCACCAGTGATGGACTAGCGATTCAGGGGACGCAGTATTTT. Protein product: CATSDGLAIQGTQYF.

The J gene is TRBJ2-7, the V gene TRBV30, with D unclear. The CDR3 contains 14 residues. Germline V gene sequence: CDR1 GTSNPN, CDR2 SVGIG (reference sequence). V lost 1 base and J 0 bases, leaving 10 bases between the germline ends. As DNA, the CDR3 is TGTGCCTGGAGTGGACTGAGAAGCTCCTACGAGCAGTACTTC. Translated, it gives CAWSGLRSSYEQYF.

The chain combines TRBV3-1 (or the pseudogene TRBV3-2) with TRBJ2-1; 11 bases match TRBD2. J was trimmed by 7 bases and V by 1 base; bases with no gene match: 12. Germline V gene sequence: CDR1 LGHDT, CDR2 YNNKEL (reference sequence). The CDR3 spans 18 residues. CDR3 sequence reads: CASSQGLAGGQIGNEQFF. CDR3 bases: TGTGCCAGCAGCCAAGGGCTAGCGGGGGGCCAAATCGGAAATGAGCAGTTCTTC.